A single T cell receptor beta chain is shown here with its context. Its antigen is as yet unknown. Until they underwent thyroid surgery, no patient had received any treatment. The sample comes from a study of metastatic and nonmetastatic thyroid tumors. Study-wide results and limits: Relative to benign nodules, malignant thyroid tumors were reportedly characterized by significantly elevated TCR beta diversity in blood and tumor.

Authors' analysis steps: CDR3 was compared across clinicopathological groups, and the resulting differences were used to build a distant-metastasis classifier for papillary thyroid cancer. TCRdb redid the clone calls on the PCR reads using MiXCR. The V and J calls were determined by TCRdb, not by the authors. The table lists tens of thousands of clones, approximately 24% of them singletons. CDR3 length: 14 residues. Deletions cut 5 bases from V and 1 base from J, with 11 bases between. Germline CDR1 is SGHTA and CDR2 is FQGNSA. Input material: tumor tissue. This TCR was sampled from a female donor with papillary thyroid cancer or a benign thyroid nodule (not recorded which). Some clones in this sample may be carry-over from other donors' samples. This chain connects TRBV7-2 to TRBJ1-1; no clear D. The CDR3 DNA reads as TGTGCCAGCAGCGCAGACTCCGGGAACACTGAAGCTTTCTTT. Its translation: CASSADSGNTEAFF.